This TCR beta chain was retrieved from a study of somatic mutations in cytotoxic T cells in rheumatoid arthritis. Overall study findings and caveats: Clonality of CD8+ cells rose with age in rheumatoid arthritis patients but not healthy controls. TRBV07 appeared slightly underrepresented in the rheumatoid arthritis patients. That finding was not adjusted to account for multiple comparisons.

A note on this clone: Its antigen is unidentified.

In germline, CDR1 is LGHNA, CDR2 YSLEER. The CDR3 spans 15 residues. Unmatched junction bases numbered 7, after V lost 1 base and J lost 7 bases. Libraries were prepared by immunoSEQ multiplex PCR; TCRdb keeps only in-frame clonotypes and omits some of them. Of some 10,000 clones detected, approximately 89% appear once; the ten largest clones hold about 1%. Specimen: CD4+ T cells sorted from blood. This chain links TRBV4-3 with TRBJ1-2; 9 positions match TRBD1. This clonotype originated in a woman between 18 and 29 years old with rheumatoid arthritis. Here the CDR3 reads CASSQATGTGFGYTF. In nucleotides, the CDR3 is TGCGCCAGCAGCCAAGCCACCGGGACAGGGTTTGGCTACACCTTC.